The sequence of this TCR beta chain was determined in a study of graft-versus-host responses after intestinal transplantation. The table came from immunoSEQ multiplex PCR; TCRdb's copy has only in-frame clones and leaves some out. The table lists 15,000 or so clones, about 74% of them singletons. Germline loops: CDR1 MNHEY, CDR2 SVGAGI. This CDR3 region has 16 residues. J gave up 3 bases and V 2 bases, and 5 bases lay outside the gene matches. Graft specimens yielded both intraepithelial and lamina propria lymphocytes. Sequenced material: ileum tissue, taken 14 days after transplant. The sequence was collected from a human patient who received an intestinal transplant, so some T cells may come from the graft donor. This chain joins TRBV6-5 and TRBJ2-2; the match to TRBD1 covers 8 bases. CDR3 sequence: CASSYQDRVDTGELFF. In DNA form, the CDR3 reads TGTGCCAGCAGTTACCAGGACAGGGTGGACACCGGGGAGCTGTTTTTT.